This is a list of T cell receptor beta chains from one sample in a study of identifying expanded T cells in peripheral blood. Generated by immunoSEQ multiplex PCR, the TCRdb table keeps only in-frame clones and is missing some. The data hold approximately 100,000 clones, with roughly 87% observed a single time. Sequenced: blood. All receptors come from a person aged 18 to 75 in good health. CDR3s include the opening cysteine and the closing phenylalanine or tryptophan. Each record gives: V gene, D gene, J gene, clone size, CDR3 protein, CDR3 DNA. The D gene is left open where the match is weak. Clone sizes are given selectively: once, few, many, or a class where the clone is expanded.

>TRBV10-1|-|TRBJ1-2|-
CASSDERFPKACGYTF
TGCGCCAGCAGTGATGAAAGATTCCCAAAGGCCTGTGGCTACACCTTC
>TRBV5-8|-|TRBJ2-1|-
CASSASGSSYNEQFF
TGTGCCAGCAGCGCCTCCGGGAGCTCCTACAATGAGCAGTTCTTC
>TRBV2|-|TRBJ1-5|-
CASRQDSNQPQHF
TGTGCCAGCAGGCAAGACAGCAATCAGCCCCAGCATTTT
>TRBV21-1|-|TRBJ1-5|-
CASSKRGTVKGGNQPQHF
TGTGCCAGCAGCAAGAGAGGGACAGTCAAAGGGGGTAATCAGCCCCAGCATTTT
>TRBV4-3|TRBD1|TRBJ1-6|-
CASSQEWDQGGNSPLHF
TGCGCCAGCAGCCAAGAATGGGACCAGGGGGGAAATTCACCCCTCCACTTT
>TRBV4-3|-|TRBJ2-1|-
CASSQGRVNEQFF
TGCGCCAGCAGCCAAGGGCGGGTGAATGAGCAGTTCTTC
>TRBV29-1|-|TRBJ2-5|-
CSSKGVAWRETQYF
TGCAGCTCAAAGGGGGTAGCTTGGAGAGAGACCCAGTACTTC
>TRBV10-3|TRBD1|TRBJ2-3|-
CAIRPGTASTDTQYF
TGTGCCATCAGACCCGGGACAGCTAGCACAGATACGCAGTATTTT
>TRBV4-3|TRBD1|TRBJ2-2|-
CASSQGWDRTGELFF
TGCGCCAGCAGCCAAGGTTGGGACAGGACGGGGGAGCTGTTTTTT
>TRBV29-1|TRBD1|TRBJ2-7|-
CSVNPAGQGYEQYF
TGCAGCGTTAACCCCGCGGGACAGGGGTACGAGCAGTACTTC
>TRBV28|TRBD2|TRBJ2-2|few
CASKTSGEAGELFF
TGTGCCAGCAAGACTAGCGGGGAAGCCGGGGAGCTGTTTTTT
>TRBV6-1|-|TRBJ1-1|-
CASSEVFQNTEAFF
TGTGCCAGCAGTGAAGTGTTCCAGAACACTGAAGCTTTCTTT
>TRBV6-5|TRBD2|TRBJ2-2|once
CASSYSMGLAVGELFF
TGTGCCAGCAGTTACTCAATGGGACTAGCAGTCGGGGAGCTGTTTTTT
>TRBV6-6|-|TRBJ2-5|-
CASSYSGAGQETQYF
TGTGCCAGCAGTTACTCGGGGGCAGGTCAAGAGACCCAGTACTTC
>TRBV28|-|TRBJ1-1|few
CASSLAGGGTPTNTEAFF
TGTGCCAGCAGTTTAGCGGGGGGCGGGACACCCACGAACACTGAAGCTTTCTTT
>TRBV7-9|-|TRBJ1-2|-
CASSLGAGSYGYTF
TGTGCCAGCAGCTTAGGGGCGGGAAGCTATGGCTACACCTTC
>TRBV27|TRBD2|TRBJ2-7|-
CASSLDRGVGYEQYF
TGTGCCAGCAGTTTAGATCGGGGGGTGGGTTACGAGCAGTACTTC
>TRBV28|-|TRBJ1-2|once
CASSLAPTPGGYTF
TGTGCCAGCAGTTTAGCCCCCACCCCGGGGGGCTACACCTTC
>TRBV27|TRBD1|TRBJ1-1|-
CASRRTGFEARGSAEAFF
TGTGCCAGCAGACGGACAGGGTTTGAGGCCAGGGGGAGTGCTGAAGCTTTCTTT
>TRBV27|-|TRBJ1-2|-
CASSSQPYYGYTF
TGTGCCAGCAGTTCCCAGCCGTACTATGGCTACACCTTC
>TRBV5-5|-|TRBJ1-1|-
CASSLLTGTEAFF
TGTGCCAGCAGCTTGCTCACTGGCACTGAAGCTTTCTTT
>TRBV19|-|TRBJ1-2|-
CASKDLRPNYGYTF
TGTGCCAGTAAAGACCTCCGGCCTAACTATGGCTACACCTTC
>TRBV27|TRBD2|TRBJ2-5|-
CASTGGAGETQYF
TGTGCCAGCACGGGGGGGGCAGGGGAGACCCAGTACTTC
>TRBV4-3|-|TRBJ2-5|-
CASSQVLGQETQYF
TGCGCCAGCAGCCAAGTTTTGGGCCAAGAGACCCAGTACTTC
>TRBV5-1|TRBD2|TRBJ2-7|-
CASSHGSGGFEQYF
TGCGCCAGCAGCCATGGAAGCGGGGGGTTCGAGCAGTACTTC
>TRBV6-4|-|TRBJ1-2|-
CASSEGPKGYGYTF
TGTGCCAGCAGTGAAGGACCTAAGGGGTATGGCTACACCTTC
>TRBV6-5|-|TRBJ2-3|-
CASSSTSGTQYF
TGTGCCAGCAGTTCGACCTCCGGTACGCAGTATTTT
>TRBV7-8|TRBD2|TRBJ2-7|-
CASSSPSGGETYEQYF
TGTGCCAGCAGCTCGCCTAGCGGGGGCGAAACCTACGAGCAGTACTTC